One T cell receptor (beta chain) is described in this entry. Its antigen specificity is not known. No per-base quality is available; no much larger clone lies one base away. These data come from a study of T cell repertoires in cytomegalovirus infection (dated by TCRdb to between 2019 and 2020). Study-level background: Peptide stimulations targeted recently identified HLA-C-restricted CMV epitopes, whose presentation resists viral immunomodulation, together with well-studied HLA-B-restricted epitopes. The HLA type of each donor mattered for the analysis, because public TCR beta signatures pointed to carriage of CMV infection along with the matching HLA type. What the research found in general, with its limitations: In both this cohort and an independent roughly 330-donor cohort, the cumulative frequency of public TCR beta family members distinguished carriers of CMV infection plus the relevant HLA type. The ex vivo response was dominated by HLA-C-restricted CMV-specific TCR beta clonotypes, and the single most frequent clonotype in two of eight donors was supplied by these HLA-C-restricted clonotypes.

What the treatment or condition label conveys for this sample: in vitro stimulation with specific CMV peptide epitopes to enrich CMV-specific T cells. Data came from an Illumina HiSeq 1500. The raw public data were reprocessed by TCRdb itself: fastp quality trimming at Q25, MiXCR clonotype calling, in-frame beta chains only. Rows merge per CDR3 protein into single entries with the most common DNA and genes. The sample includes about 830,000 distinct CDR3 sequences, with 32% observed a single time. Jointly, the top ten make up around an eighth of the sample. The CDR3 goes from the cysteine to the phenylalanine over 14 residues. The CDR3 DNA has 42 bases and is translated from base 1. Sequences SGHTS (CDR1) and YDEGEE (CDR2) are obtained from the germline V gene. V gives up 0 bases and J gives up 8 bases, and the segment between their germline ends measures 14 bases.

The source was cultured CD8+ T cells from PBMCs, collected from culture after CMV antigen stimulation. The chain joins TRBV5-8 to TRBJ1-2; D gene: possibly TRBD1, on 6 matching bases. The receptor was derived from a human donor in good health (CMV status not recorded). Some clones in this sample may be carry-over from other donors' samples. The CDR3 region has the sequence CASSLDRYRAGYTF. The bases are TGTGCCAGCAGCTTGGATCGGTACAGGGCCGGCTACACCTTC. Reference TRBV5-8 and TRBJ1-2 genes cover what lies past the CDR3, so the full variable domain is EAGVTQSPTHLIKTRGQQATLRCSPISGHTSVYWYQQALGLGLQFLLWYDEGEERNRGNFPPRFSGRQFPNYSSELNVNALELEDSALYLCASSLDRYRAGYTFGSGTRLTVV.